This T cell receptor (beta chain) stems from a study of human T cells and chemical hapten exposure. Regarding time point: pre-sensitization, week 0. The treatment here: therapeutic diphenylcyclopropenone sensitization with weekly scalp DPC. This clonotype was found a few times. Looked up from germline, CDR1 is MNHEY and CDR2 is SVGEGT. The CDR3 spans 14 residues. V was pared by 7 bases and J by 2 bases, with 12 bases between. TCRdb re-called the RACE reads with MiXCR, one entry per CDR3 protein. The sample carries more than 80,000 distinct CDR3 sequences, 9% to 15% recorded once. Sequencing used whole blood, obtained in connection with sensitization to the hapten diphenylcyclopropenone (DPC). This chain connects TRBV6-2 or TRBV6-3 to TRBJ2-1, with D possibly being TRBD2 (6 bases). The receptor was derived from a woman between 50 and 59 years old with alopecia areata. Some clones in this sample may be carry-over from other donors' samples. As DNA, the CDR3 is TGTGCCAGCAACGGGGGAATGCCCTACAATGAGCAGTTCTTC. It specifies CASNGGMPYNEQFF.